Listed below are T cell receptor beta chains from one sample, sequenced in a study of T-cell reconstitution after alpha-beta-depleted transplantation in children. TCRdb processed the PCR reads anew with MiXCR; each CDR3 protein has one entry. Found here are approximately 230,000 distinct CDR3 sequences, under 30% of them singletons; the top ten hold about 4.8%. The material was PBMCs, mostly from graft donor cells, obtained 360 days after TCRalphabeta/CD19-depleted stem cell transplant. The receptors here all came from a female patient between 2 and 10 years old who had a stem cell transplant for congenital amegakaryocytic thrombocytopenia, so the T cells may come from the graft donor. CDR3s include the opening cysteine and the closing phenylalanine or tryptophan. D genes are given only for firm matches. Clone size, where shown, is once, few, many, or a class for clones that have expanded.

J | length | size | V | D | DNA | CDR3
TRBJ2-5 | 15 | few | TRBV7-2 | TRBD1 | TGTGCCAGCAGCTTAGTTGACAGGGTTTTGGAGACCCAGTACTTC | CASSLVDRVLETQYF
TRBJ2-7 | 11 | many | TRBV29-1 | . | TGCAGCGTTGGGGCGGGCTACGAGCAGTACTTC | CSVGAGYEQYF
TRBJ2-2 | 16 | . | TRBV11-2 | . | TGTGCCAGCAGCTTATTAGGGGGAATGGGCACCGGGGAGCTGTTTTTT | CASSLLGGMGTGELFF
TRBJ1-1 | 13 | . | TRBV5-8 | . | TGTGCCAGCAGCTTTCTTCTAGGACAAGAAGCTTTCTTT | CASSFLLGQEAFF
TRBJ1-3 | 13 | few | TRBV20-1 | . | TGCAGTGCTATTTCTGTCTCTGGAAACACCATATATTTT | CSAISVSGNTIYF
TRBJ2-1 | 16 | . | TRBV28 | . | TGTGCCAGCAGCTTTATTACCCCACGAGGGTACAATGAGCAGTTCTTC | CASSFITPRGYNEQFF
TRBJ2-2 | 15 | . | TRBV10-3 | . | TGTGCCACCAGCCGCGGCCAGTCTAACACCGGGGAGCTGTTTTTT | CATSRGQSNTGELFF
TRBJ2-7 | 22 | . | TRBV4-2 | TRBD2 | TGTGCCAGCAGCCAGGGACTAGCGGGAGTCCAAGCGAGGAGGACGGGGTCATACGAGCAGTACTTC | CASSQGLAGVQARRTGSYEQYF
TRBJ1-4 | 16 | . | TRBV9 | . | TGTGCCAGCAGCGCGTCTACCGGAGGGTTAGGCGAAAAACTGTTTTTT | CASSASTGGLGEKLFF
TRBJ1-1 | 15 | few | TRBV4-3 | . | TGCGCCAGCAGCTCCACATTCTACAGTATCTCTGAAGCTTTCTTT | CASSSTFYSISEAFF
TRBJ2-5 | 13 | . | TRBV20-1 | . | TGCAGTGCTAGAGATCAGGGAACGGAGACCCAGTACTTC | CSARDQGTETQYF
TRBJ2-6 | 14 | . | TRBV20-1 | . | TGCAGTGCTAGAAGGCAGGCTGGGGCCAACGTCCTGACTTTC | CSARRQAGANVLTF
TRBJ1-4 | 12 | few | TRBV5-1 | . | TGCGCCAGCAGCTTGGACGGGTCTAGACTGTTTTTT | CASSLDGSRLFF
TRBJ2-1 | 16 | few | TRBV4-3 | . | TGCGCCAGCAGCCAAAAGGCGGGGCGGTCTTTCTATGAGCAGTTCTTC | CASSQKAGRSFYEQFF
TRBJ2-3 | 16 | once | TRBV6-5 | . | TGTGCCAGCAGTTACTTTCCGGGGGTGCGCACAGATACGCAGTATTTT | CASSYFPGVRTDTQYF
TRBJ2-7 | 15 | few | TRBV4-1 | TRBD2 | TGCGCCAGCAGCCAAGTACTAGCGGGAACGTACGAGCAGTACTTC | CASSQVLAGTYEQYF